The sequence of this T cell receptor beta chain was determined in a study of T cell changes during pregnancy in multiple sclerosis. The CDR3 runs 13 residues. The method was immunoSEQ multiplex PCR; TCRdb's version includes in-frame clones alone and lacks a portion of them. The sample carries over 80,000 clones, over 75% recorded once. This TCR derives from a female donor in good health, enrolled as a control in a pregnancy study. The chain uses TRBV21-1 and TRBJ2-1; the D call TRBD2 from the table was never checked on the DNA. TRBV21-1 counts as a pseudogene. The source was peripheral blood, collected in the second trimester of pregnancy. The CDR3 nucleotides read TGTGCCAGCAGCGGCGGGGGGAAGAATGAGCAGTTCTTC. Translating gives CASSGGGKNEQFF.